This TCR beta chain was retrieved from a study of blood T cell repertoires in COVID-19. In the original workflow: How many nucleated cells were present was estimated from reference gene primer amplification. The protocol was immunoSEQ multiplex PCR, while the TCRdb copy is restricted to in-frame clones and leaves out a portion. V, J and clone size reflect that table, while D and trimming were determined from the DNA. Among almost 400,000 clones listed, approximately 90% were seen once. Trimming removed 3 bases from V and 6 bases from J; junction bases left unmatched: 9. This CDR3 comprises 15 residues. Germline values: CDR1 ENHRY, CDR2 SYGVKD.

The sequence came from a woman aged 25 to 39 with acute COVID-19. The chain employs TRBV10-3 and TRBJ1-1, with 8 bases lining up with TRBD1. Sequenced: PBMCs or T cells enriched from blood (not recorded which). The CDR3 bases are TGTGCCATCAGTGATGGTGACAGGGGTTATCCTGAAGCTTTCTTT. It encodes CAISDGDRGYPEAFF.